This TCR beta chain appears in the sequencing data of a study of Siglec-9 on CD8 T cells in melanoma. Here immunoSEQ multiplex PCR was the method, and the copy in TCRdb shows in-frame clones only, minus some. The sample yields 30,000 to 45,000 clones, around 82% seen once. Study-level points and caveats: In melanoma tumors, a Siglec-9-marked effector memory CD8+ subset reportedly appeared to accumulate.

Unmatched junction bases numbered 8, after V lost 3 bases and J lost 3 bases. CDR3 length equals 15 residues. Germline CDR1 LNHDA, CDR2 SQIVND (reference sequence). This clone was seen once. The antigen remains undetermined. V is TRBV19 and J is TRBJ2-7; TRBD1 matches 7 bases. The specimen sequenced was Siglec-9- CD8+ T cells sorted from blood. This TCR was recovered from a human donor in good health. CDR3 nucleotides: TGTGCCAGTAGTATGATTGCAGGGGGTAACTACGAGCAGTACTTC. It yields the protein CASSMIAGGNYEQYF.